A selection of T cell receptor beta chains follows, all from one sample in a study of T cell responses to AZD1222 COVID-19 vaccine. Measured with immunoSEQ multiplex PCR; TCRdb has only the in-frame clones, and not every one. The sample holds 90,000 to 120,000 clones, 80% to 90% seen once. The sample was peripheral blood, taken on day 0 of AZD1222 vaccination. The receptor set was obtained from an adult in good health. The conserved cysteine and the conserved F or W are not part of the CDR3 here. Fields, in order: J gene, clone size, V gene, CDR3 protein. The listing skips clone size in some rows; elsewhere it reads once, few, many or a size class.

>TRBJ1-5|-|TRBV30
ASGRGDNQPQH
>TRBJ2-2|-|TRBV7-2
ASRYDRDTGELF
>TRBJ1-1|-|TRBV28
ASSLAHTEAF
>TRBJ2-2|-|TRBV19
ASYRQGAVGELF
>TRBJ2-1|-|TRBV28
ASNSGGYNEQF
>TRBJ2-7|-|TRBV7-6
ASSPEPGQPYEQY
>TRBJ2-2|-|TRBV19
ASSTESDRGVFTGELF
>TRBJ1-1|-|TRBV5-5
ASRREAAMNTEAF
>TRBJ2-7|-|TRBV7-6
ASSLLSGSEYEQY
>TRBJ1-5|-|TRBV19
ASRSRGFNQPQH
>TRBJ2-5|-|TRBV12-3/TRBV12-4
ASSRGAQETQY
>TRBJ2-5|-|TRBV7-3
ASSLGQPGETQY
>TRBJ2-7|-|TRBV6-5
ASSYSADRPTYEQY
>TRBJ2-2|once|TRBV11-2
ASSSGEATATGELF